This T cell receptor beta chain was observed in a study of blood T cells in healthy people across ages. For the second PCR, which ran for 7 to 11 cycles, a sample-barcoded 5' primer and a J-beta primer mix were used. Per sample, CDR3-containing paired-end reads numbered at least 2.5 million. TCRdb recomputed calls from the 5' RACE reads with MiXCR, one row per CDR3 protein. Of 450,000 to 700,000 distinct CDR3 sequences in the sample, about 25% are singletons; the top ten hold about a fifth. Sequenced material: blood. The sequence came from a woman between 70 and 85 years old in good health.

The CDR3 DNA sequence: TGCAGCGTTCAAGGACTCCCCTCGAGTCGCGAGCAGTACTTC. It specifies CSVQGLPSSREQYF. V is TRBV29-1 and J is TRBJ2-5; D is possibly TRBD2 (5 bases). The DNA end is a closer match to TRBJ2-7, so the J assignment may be wrong. This CDR3 has 14 residues. The V gene's germline CDR1 is SQVTM and CDR2 ANQGSEA.